This T cell receptor beta chain derives from a study of blood T cell repertoires in COVID-19. On the study more broadly: Donors in the United States, Italy and Spain gave samples during acute or convalescent COVID-19. T cells, B-cell-depleted T cells, or PBMCs supplied cDNA or gDNA.

In the original analysis: Amplification from reference gene primers served as the basis for estimated nucleated cell counts. Clones were read by immunoSEQ multiplex PCR, and TCRdb kept only the in-frame ones, dropping some. V, J and clone size reflect that table, while D and trimming were determined from the DNA. The repertoire includes approximately 160,000 clones, roughly 80% of them detected once, and less than 15% sits in the top ten. CDR1 is SGHKS and CDR2 is YYEKEE in the germline V gene (reference sequence). The CDR3 is 13 residues long. V dropped 1 base and J dropped 6 bases, with 8 bases sitting between them.

This TCR was sampled from a man aged 18 to 30 with active or convalescent COVID-19. J is TRBJ2-1 and V is TRBV5-5, with TRBD1 as a possible D gene (6 bases). The sequencing sample was made of peripheral blood. CDR3 amino acids: CASSLTGSNEQFF. The DNA of the CDR3 is TGTGCCAGCAGCTTGACAGGGAGCAATGAGCAGTTCTTC.